This T cell receptor (beta chain) was sequenced for a study of T-cell memory formation after mild COVID-19. Study context: TCR clusters largely stayed donor specific.

In its sample, this clonotype was seen a few times. Its antigen is as yet unknown. Losses at the gene ends were 10 bases for V and 4 bases for J; bases not matched to a gene: 8. CDR1 WSHSY and CDR2 SAAADI come from the germline V gene. This CDR3 spans 14 amino acids. Study-wide findings and caveats: Later expanders leaned toward CD4+, whereas clones contracting from day 15 to 85 were balanced CD4/CD8.

5'RACE primed from the constant segment yielded TCR alpha and TCR beta cDNA libraries bearing sample barcodes and UMIs. TCRdb re-analysed the 5' RACE reads in MiXCR, keeping a single row per CDR3 protein. The sample records approximately 290,000 distinct CDR3 sequences, less than 20% being singletons. The source material was PBMCs or a T cell subset sorted from them (not recorded which). The genes are TRBV10-2 and TRBJ1-5, with 9 bases matching TRBD1. The source of this sequence is a man between 18 and 29 years old who had mild COVID-19 (a few samples of this study predate the infection). Cell type and time point are not known. The CDR3 loop is CATDGTGRNQPQHF. Here the CDR3 DNA reads TGCGCCACCGACGGGACAGGGAGGAATCAGCCCCAGCATTTT.